This T cell receptor (beta chain) derives from a study of prognosis after radiotherapy for stage I lung cancer. Study in general: Patients with stage I non-small cell lung cancer joined the study from April 2018 through January 2019. Among the non-small cell lung cancer patients, all were considered medically inoperable.

CDR1 LGHNA and CDR2 YSLEER come from the germline V gene. This CDR3 has 15 amino acids. V lost 4 bases and J lost 6; bases outside the gene matches: 4. Study conclusions and caveats: Lower values of Shannon entropy after stereotactic body radiation therapy were seen in patients who developed distant metastases.

This clonotype occurred many times. Its specificity is not known. The study amplified the TCR beta CDR3 region from genomic DNA. This amplification was carried out by two rounds of multiplex PCR. Initially, in first-round PCR, primers specific to each TRBV and TRBJ gene were used. TCRdb redid the calling of the multiplex PCR reads with MiXCR, one entry per CDR3 protein. This sample has 15,000 or so distinct CDR3 sequences, with 29% found just once. J is TRBJ2-3 and V is TRBV4-3; 13 bases line up with TRBD2. The input for sequencing was PBMCs, taken before or after stereotactic body radiation therapy (not recorded which). This clonotype was sampled from a donor aged 50 or older with non-small cell lung cancer. CDR3: CASSPGLAGDDTQYF. For the CDR3, the DNA is TGCGCCAGCAGCCCTGGACTAGCGGGAGACGATACGCAGTATTTT.